The rows below give T cell receptor beta chains drawn from one sample of a study of cytomegalovirus exposure and HLA in healthy donors. Some clones are missing from TCRdb's copy, which holds only in-frame ones; the method was immunoSEQ multiplex PCR. The table shows more than 100,000 clones, with roughly 79% occurring only once. The sample taken for sequencing was PBMCs. These receptors all stem from a male donor in good health and CMV-seronegative. CDR3s include the opening cysteine and the closing phenylalanine or tryptophan. A D gene is named only where the DNA matches it firmly. Only some rows state a clone size, as once, few, many or a class for expanded clones.

v_gene	d_gene	j_gene	abundance	CDR3nt	CDR3aa
TRBV9	NA	TRBJ1-2	NA	TGTGCCAGCAGCGTAGCCCCTTCTGACTATGGCTACACCTTC	CASSVAPSDYGYTF
TRBV7-9	TRBD2	TRBJ2-1	NA	TGTGCCAGCAGCTCAAAGTACGGACTAGCGGGGGATGAGCAGTTCTTC	CASSSKYGLAGDEQFF
TRBV9	NA	TRBJ2-3	few	TGTGCCAGCAGCGACAGGCTTTCTAGCACAGATACGCAGTATTTT	CASSDRLSSTDTQYF
TRBV6-4	NA	TRBJ2-4	NA	TGTGCCAGCAGTGACGAGAGGGGGATACGGTACTTC	CASSDERGIRYF
TRBV7-2	TRBD2	TRBJ2-7	NA	TGTGCCAGCAGCAAGCGGGGGGCCGGTTACGAGCAGTACTTC	CASSKRGAGYEQYF
TRBV28	TRBD1	TRBJ2-7	NA	TGTGCCAGCAGGCGACAGGGGTTCTCCCACGAGCAGTACTTC	CASRRQGFSHEQYF
TRBV7-2	NA	TRBJ2-3	NA	TGTGCCAGCAGCTTAGTGGCAGGGAGGAACACAGATACGCAGTATTTT	CASSLVAGRNTDTQYF
TRBV19	TRBD1	TRBJ2-3	NA	TGTGCCAGTAGTTGGGGACAGCCTAGCACAGATACGCAGTATTTT	CASSWGQPSTDTQYF
TRBV29-1	NA	TRBJ1-2	once	TGCAGCGTTGAGGAGGGAGATGGCTACACCTTC	CSVEEGDGYTF
TRBV7-9	TRBD1	TRBJ1-1	NA	TGTGCCAGCAGCTTAGGACAGGGGCGGACTGAAGCTTTCTTT	CASSLGQGRTEAFF
TRBV5-5	NA	TRBJ1-1	once	TGTGCCAGCAGCTCTACAGGGAAAACTGAAGCTTTCTTT	CASSSTGKTEAFF
TRBV5-4	TRBD2	TRBJ2-2	once	TGTGCCAGCAGCCCTGGAGGGTCCCGGACTAGCGGGGGGACCCCCGGGGAGCTGTTTTTT	CASSPGGSRTSGGTPGELFF
TRBV13	TRBD2	TRBJ2-3	NA	TGTGCCAGCAGCTTGACTAGCGGGGGGGAGGATACGCAGTATTTT	CASSLTSGGEDTQYF
TRBV19	NA	TRBJ1-3	NA	TGTGCCAGCCTCGGACAAAATGGAAACACCATATATTTT	CASLGQNGNTIYF
TRBV30	TRBD1	TRBJ1-2	NA	TGTGCCTGGAGTGTACCGGGACAGGGTAACTATGGCTACACCTTC	CAWSVPGQGNYGYTF
TRBV30	NA	TRBJ1-1	NA	TGTGCCTGGAGACCCACAGACACTGAAGCTTTCTTT	CAWRPTDTEAFF
TRBV4-3	TRBD2	TRBJ2-2	NA	TGCGCCAGCAGCCAAGAGGGGGCCTTAGCGGGGTCGGGGGCCGGGGAGCTGTTTTTT	CASSQEGALAGSGAGELFF
TRBV4-3	NA	TRBJ1-2	once	TGCGCCAGCAGCCGCAGCCTAGGGGTTTTCTATGGCTACACCTTC	CASSRSLGVFYGYTF
TRBV9	NA	TRBJ2-7	NA	TGTGCCAGCAGCGCCGGACAGAGGTCCTACGAGCAGTACTTC	CASSAGQRSYEQYF
TRBV9	TRBD1	TRBJ2-3	once	TGTGCCAGCAGCGACCGGGACAGGGAAACAGATACGCAGTATTTT	CASSDRDRETDTQYF
TRBV29-1	TRBD1	TRBJ1-1	few	TGCAGCGTTGGGGGACAGGGATTTGGAGAAGCTTTCTTT	CSVGGQGFGEAFF
TRBV7-2	TRBD2	TRBJ2-3	NA	TGTGCCAGCAGCTCTAGAGCGGGGGGGCGGTCAGATACGCAGTATTTT	CASSSRAGGRSDTQYF
TRBV9	NA	TRBJ1-3	NA	TGTGCCAGCAGCGTGACAGGACTTAACGGAAACACCATATATTTT	CASSVTGLNGNTIYF
TRBV15	NA	TRBJ1-1	few	TGTGCCACCAGCGTACAGGGAAAGAACACTGAAGCTTTCTTT	CATSVQGKNTEAFF
TRBV9	TRBD2	TRBJ2-2	NA	TGTGCCAGCAGCACCTCCGGGACTAGAGGCACCGGGGAGCTGTTTTTT	CASSTSGTRGTGELFF
TRBV6-6	NA	TRBJ1-6	NA	TGTGCCAGCAGTCGCGGGGGACAAAACTATAATTCACCCCTCCACTTT	CASSRGGQNYNSPLHF
TRBV7-2	TRBD2	TRBJ2-3	NA	TGTGCCAGCAGCTCGGGGGGGACTAGCACAGATACGCAGTATTTT	CASSSGGTSTDTQYF
TRBV18	NA	TRBJ1-1	once	TGTGCCAGCTCACCCCAACAGGGTGACACTGAAGCTTTCTTT	CASSPQQGDTEAFF
TRBV19	NA	TRBJ1-5	NA	TGTGCCAGTAGGGGGTACAGGGCTAATCAGCCCCAGCATTTT	CASRGYRANQPQHF
TRBV6-6	TRBD1	TRBJ2-1	NA	TGTGCCAGCAGTTACCCGGGACAGGGTAACTATGAGCAGTTCTTC	CASSYPGQGNYEQFF
TRBV7-9	NA	TRBJ1-1	NA	TGTTCCAGCAGCTTAGTGGGAGGGACCACTGAAGCTTTCTTT	CSSSLVGGTTEAFF
TRBV6-5	NA	TRBJ2-3	NA	TGTGCCAGCAGTTACTCACACAGCACTAGCACAGATACGCAGTATTTT	CASSYSHSTSTDTQYF
TRBV5-6	TRBD1	TRBJ2-2	NA	TGTGCCAGCAGCTTAGGGGGCCGGGAGCTGTTTTTT	CASSLGGRELFF
TRBV7-9	NA	TRBJ1-2	NA	TGTGCCAGCAGCTCGACAGCTTCTAACTATGGCTACACCTTC	CASSSTASNYGYTF
TRBV27	NA	TRBJ2-3	NA	TGTGCCACCGGACAGCCGTCAGATACGCAGTATTTT	CATGQPSDTQYF
TRBV7-2	TRBD2	TRBJ2-1	NA	TGTGCCAGCAGCTTAGTTGCGGGGGTATACAATGAGCAGTTCTTC	CASSLVAGVYNEQFF
TRBV5-4	TRBD1	TRBJ1-4	few	TGTGCCAGCGGCAGACAGGGTAATGAAAAACTGTTTTTT	CASGRQGNEKLFF
TRBV7-2	TRBD2	TRBJ2-3	NA	TGTGCCAGCAGCTTAGTGGCGGGGGGCACAGATACGCAGTATTTT	CASSLVAGGTDTQYF
TRBV5-1	NA	TRBJ2-7	NA	TGCGCCAGTCGAGACACCTCCTACGAGCAGTACTTC	CASRDTSYEQYF
TRBV5-1	NA	TRBJ1-1	NA	TGCGCCAGCAGCTTGGGGACGGACACGAACACTGAAGCTTTCTTT	CASSLGTDTNTEAFF
TRBV5-1	TRBD1	TRBJ1-1	NA	TGCGCCAGCAGGAAACAGGGGGCGAACACTGAAGCTTTCTTT	CASRKQGANTEAFF
TRBV6-6	NA	TRBJ1-2	once	TGTGCCAGCAGTCAGGGTGGGAACTATGGCTACACCTTC	CASSQGGNYGYTF
TRBV5-5	NA	TRBJ2-1	NA	TGTGCCAGCAGCTTGTGGGGTACAGGGAGAAAGAATGAGCAGTTCTTC	CASSLWGTGRKNEQFF
TRBV7-6	NA	TRBJ2-7	NA	TGTGCCAGCAGCTCCCCGCAGGGCGACGAGCAGTACTTC	CASSSPQGDEQYF
TRBV6-5	TRBD1	TRBJ1-2	few	TGTGCCAGCAGTTACGACAGGGGGCGTATCTATGGCTACACCTTC	CASSYDRGRIYGYTF
TRBV9	TRBD1	TRBJ2-1	NA	TGTGCCAGCAGCGGGGACAGTGGGGCCCTTGCTGAGCAGTTCTTC	CASSGDSGALAEQFF
TRBV18	NA	TRBJ2-2	NA	TGTGCCAGCTCCCAAGCCTCGAACACCGGGGAGCTGTTTTTT	CASSQASNTGELFF
TRBV25-1	NA	TRBJ2-3	few	TGTGCCAGCAGTGAAGAAGGGGGTCCAGATACGCAGTATTTT	CASSEEGGPDTQYF
TRBV11-3	TRBD2	TRBJ2-5	NA	TGTGCCAGCAGCCCCCCGGGGGTAGCGGGCCAAGAGACCCAGTACTTC	CASSPPGVAGQETQYF
TRBV6-5	TRBD1	TRBJ2-3	NA	TGTGCCAGCAGTTACCAGGCCGGGACAGCCACAGATACGCAGTATTTT	CASSYQAGTATDTQYF
TRBV5-1	NA	TRBJ1-1	few	TGCGCCAGCAGCTTGGTGAGACGGGGAGTTGGGACTGAAGCTTTCTTT	CASSLVRRGVGTEAFF
TRBV9	TRBD2	TRBJ2-2	NA	TGTGCCAGCAGCGTAGCTACTAGCGGGGGTGACACCGGGGAGCTGTTTTTT	CASSVATSGGDTGELFF
TRBV4-1	NA	TRBJ1-4	NA	TGCGCCAGCAGCCTCACCCCCCAGGAAAAACTGTTTTTT	CASSLTPQEKLFF
TRBV29-1	NA	TRBJ1-2	NA	TGCAGCGTTTCCTACAGGGACTATGGCTACACCTTC	CSVSYRDYGYTF
TRBV7-2	NA	TRBJ2-7	NA	TGTGCCAGCAGCCTTTCAGGACAGCAAAACTACGAGCAGTACTTC	CASSLSGQQNYEQYF
TRBV2	NA	TRBJ2-2	NA	TGTGCCAGCAGTTACCTGACAGCTCTCACCGGGGAGCTGTTTTTT	CASSYLTALTGELFF